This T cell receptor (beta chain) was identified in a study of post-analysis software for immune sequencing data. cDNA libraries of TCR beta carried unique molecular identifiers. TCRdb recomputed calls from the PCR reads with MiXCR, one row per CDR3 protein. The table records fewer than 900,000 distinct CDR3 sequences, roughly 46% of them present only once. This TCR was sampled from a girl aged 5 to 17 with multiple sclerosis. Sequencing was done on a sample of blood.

The DNA for the CDR3 is TGTGCCAGCAGTTACCAGCGGGCCAACTCCTACGAGCAGTACTTC. Translation: CASSYQRANSYEQYF. J is TRBJ2-7 and V is TRBV6-6, with D maybe TRBD2 (6 bases). This CDR3 has 15 residues. Per the germline V gene, CDR1 is MNHNY and CDR2 is SVGAGI (reference sequence). Trimming took 2 bases from V and 0 from J, leaving 11 bases between them.